The 25 T cell receptor beta chains in this list originate from one sample, sequenced in a study of cytomegalovirus exposure and HLA in healthy donors. Amplification used 60 Vbeta primers and 13 Jbeta primers. Profiling relied on immunoSEQ multiplex PCR, and the TCRdb table lists in-frame clones only, not all of them. The repertoire consists of approximately 120,000 clones, with around 76% occurring once and the leading ten covering about 13%. Sequencing was done on a sample of PBMCs. The receptors shown here come from a woman between 55 and 75 years old in good health and CMV-seropositive.

The chain is built from TRBV27 and TRBJ1-1; 7 bases are a match to TRBD1. The CDR3 is 17 residues long. Germline assignment: CDR1 MNHEY and CDR2 SMNVEV (reference sequence). V lost 5 bases and J lost 4; bases outside the gene matches: 16. The CDR3 loop reads CASSLLRQGALGTEAFF. The DNA for the CDR3 is TGTGCCAGCAGTCTCCTCCGACAGGGAGCGTTGGGCACTGAAGCTTTCTTT.

The rearrangement uses TRBV28 and TRBJ2-2; a weak D match, TRBD2 (6 bases). CDR1 MDHEN and CDR2 SYDVKM come from the germline V gene. The CDR3 runs 14 residues. Trimming took 7 bases from V and 6 from J, leaving 15 bases between them. The CDR3 loop reads CASIPHPGAGELFF. The CDR3 region has the DNA TGTGCCAGCATACCCCACCCGGGGGCCGGGGAGCTGTTTTTT.

This clone came up once. V is TRBV19 and J is TRBJ1-2; TRBD1 agrees at 8 bases. J lost 0 bases, V lost 4 bases, and 7 bases had no gene match. Germline values: CDR1 LNHDA, CDR2 SQIVND (reference sequence). CDR3 length equals 16 residues. In nucleotides, the CDR3 is TGTGCCAGTAGTACTTTAACAGGGGGACCTAACTATGGCTACACCTTC. This codes for CASSTLTGGPNYGYTF.

The chain links TRBV6-5 to TRBJ2-1; the match to TRBD1 covers 7 bases. V gave up 2 bases and J gave up 6 bases; unmatched junction bases: 4. The length of the CDR3 is 14 residues. From germline, CDR1 is MNHEY and CDR2 SVGAGI. The CDR3 DNA follows: TGTGCCAGCAGTTACGGGCAGGGGGTCAATGAGCAGTTCTTC. Amino acids: CASSYGQGVNEQFF.

The genes are TRBV7-8 and TRBJ1-2; weak D call: TRBD1 (6 bases). Germline loops: CDR1 SGHVS, CDR2 FQNEAQ. The CDR3 spans 18 residues. Between the trimmed V and J ends, which lost 4 bases and 3 bases, there was a span of 24 bases. The CDR3 nucleotides are TGTGCCAGCAGCTGGGTTCGGGTTCGGAACAGGGCCGACTATGGCTACACCTTC. Residues: CASSWVRVRNRADYGYTF.

This rearrangement joins TRBV5-8 to TRBJ2-7; weak D call: TRBD2 (5 bases). In germline, CDR1 is SGHTS, CDR2 YDEGEE. Between the trimmed V and J ends, which lost 0 bases and 2 bases, there was a span of 18 bases. CDR3 length: 17 amino acids. Here the CDR3 reads CASSLEIGLAVAYEQYF. CDR3 DNA: TGTGCCAGCAGCTTGGAAATTGGGCTAGCAGTAGCCTACGAGCAGTACTTC.

In its sample, this clone was seen a few times. The CDR3 spells CASSLSQGGSEKLFF. The CDR3 DNA is TGTGCCAGCAGCTTAAGTCAGGGTGGTAGTGAAAAACTGTTTTTT. V is TRBV7-2 and J is TRBJ1-4, with D possibly matching TRBD1 (5 bases). The CDR3 is 15 residues long. Per the germline V gene, CDR1 is SGHTA and CDR2 is FQGNSA. V was shortened by 2 bases and J by 7 bases, with 14 bases between the two germline ends.

This rearrangement joins TRBV4-3 to TRBJ2-7, with TRBD1 matching over 7 bases. V trimming: 4 bases; J trimming: 0 bases; junction bases outside the gene matches: 3. CDR1 and CDR2 from the germline V gene are LGHNA and YSLEER. The CDR3 sequence is 14 residues long. The CDR3 nucleotides are TGCGCCAGCAGCCGATCAGGGGGCTCCTACGAGCAGTACTTC. It yields the protein CASSRSGGSYEQYF.

This clone occurred a few times. The rearrangement joins TRBV4-1 to TRBJ2-7; TRBD1 matches 8 bases. This CDR3 contains 15 residues. The V segment lost 0 bases and the J segment 6 bases; nucleotides outside the gene matches: 7. Germline V gene lookup returns CDR1 MGHRA and CDR2 YSYEKL. The chain's CDR3 is CASSQDPDRATEQYF. The CDR3 DNA is TGCGCCAGCAGCCAAGATCCGGACAGGGCAACCGAGCAGTACTTC.

The chain links TRBV7-9 to TRBJ1-3; D ambiguous. Per germline, CDR1 SEHNR and CDR2 FQNEAQ (reference sequence). The CDR3 is made up of 14 amino acids. With 2 bases removed from V and 0 bases from J, the gap between germline ends came to 5 bases. The CDR3 reads CASSLRSSGNTIYF. The CDR3 coding sequence is TGTGCCAGCAGCTTAAGGAGCTCTGGAAACACCATATATTTT.

CDR3 bases: TGTGCCTGTAGAACCAGGGACAGAAATACCTACGAGCAGTACTTC. Protein: CACRTRDRNTYEQYF. This chain joins TRBV30 and TRBJ2-7; TRBD1 matches at 7 bases. The CDR3 covers 15 residues. The trim removed 6 bases at V and 2 bases at J, leaving 13 bases unmatched. Germline-derived CDR1 and CDR2 are GTSNPN and SVGIG (reference sequence).

J is TRBJ2-7 and V is TRBV7-2; 7 bases map to TRBD2. The V gene's germline CDR1 is SGHTA and CDR2 FQGNSA. Trimming at V came to 1 base and at J to 3 bases, leaving 6 bases not matched to a gene. The CDR3 spans 15 residues. CDR3 loop: CASSLVAGESYEQYF. The CDR3 bases are TGTGCCAGCAGCTTAGTGGCGGGGGAAAGCTACGAGCAGTACTTC.

The rearrangement uses TRBV5-8 and TRBJ1-5, with D possibly TRBD1 on 6 matching bases. V lost 1 base and J lost 7, with 15 bases in between. CDR3 size: 15 residues. Per the germline V gene, CDR1 is SGHTS and CDR2 is YDEGEE. The CDR3 spells CASSLKGGFRQPQHF. CDR3 in DNA: TGTGCCAGCAGCTTGAAAGGGGGTTTTAGACAGCCCCAGCATTTT.

This clone was recorded a few times. The V gene is TRBV6-5, the J gene TRBJ1-2; D gene uncertain. The CDR3 is 14 amino acids. Per germline, CDR1 MNHEY and CDR2 SVGAGI. V lost 0 bases and J lost 0, with 5 bases in between. The chain's CDR3 is CASSYSASNYGYTF. Written as DNA, the CDR3 is TGTGCCAGCAGTTACTCGGCTTCTAACTATGGCTACACCTTC.

The rearrangement links TRBV28 to TRBJ2-5, with TRBD1 identical over 7 bases. The germline V gene has CDR1 MDHEN and CDR2 SYDVKM. Trimming at V came to 9 bases and at J to 4 bases, leaving 8 bases not matched to a gene. The CDR3 consists of 13 residues. CDR3 coding DNA: TGTGCCAGTCGAACAGGGGTCCCAGAGACCCAGTACTTC. This sequence encodes CASRTGVPETQYF.

This chain links TRBV28 with TRBJ2-7; 8 bases are a match to TRBD1. Germline V gene lookup returns CDR1 MDHEN and CDR2 SYDVKM. The CDR3 sequence is 12 residues long. The V segment lost 8 bases and the J segment 7 bases; nucleotides outside the gene matches: 7. The CDR3 DNA follows: TGTGCCAGCTCCCAGGGGGCGTTTGAGCAGTACTTC. Amino acid sequence: CASSQGAFEQYF. Together with reference TRBV28 and TRBJ2-7, the CDR3 gives the full variable domain: DVKVTQSSRYLVKRTGEKVFLECVQDMDHENMFWYRQDPGLGLRLIYFSYDVKMKEKGDIPEGYSVSREKKERFSLILESASTNQTSMYLCASSQGAFEQYFGPGTRLTVT.

This clone came up a few times. The rearrangement joins TRBV9 to TRBJ1-1; possible D gene TRBD1, 6 bases. CDR1 is SGDLS and CDR2 is YYNGEE in the germline V gene. CDR3 length equals 14 residues. The germline V and J ends were trimmed by 3 bases and 4 bases, with 13 bases remaining between them. This CDR3 is CASSADTGPTEAFF. For the CDR3, the DNA is TGTGCCAGCAGCGCCGATACAGGGCCCACTGAAGCTTTCTTT.

CDR3 sequence (DNA): TGCAGTGCTAGTCTCGCGGCCGAGCAGTACTTC. Its protein is CSASLAAEQYF. The chain is built from TRBV20-1 and TRBJ2-5; D is uncertain. The J call may be in error: the DNA end matches TRBJ2-7 better. Germline V gene sequence: CDR1 DFQATT, CDR2 SNEGSKA (reference sequence). The CDR3 spans 11 residues.

CDR3 sequence: CASSEADTQYF. CDR3 in DNA: TGTGCCAGCTCAGAGGCAGATACGCAGTATTTT. The chain employs TRBV2 and TRBJ2-3; D ambiguous. Germline values: CDR1 SNHLY, CDR2 FYNNEI. This CDR3 has 11 residues. Trimming took 8 bases from V and 4 from J, leaving 7 bases between them.

This clone was found once. The chain carries TRBV18 and TRBJ2-6; 7 nucleotides align to TRBD1. Germline CDR1 KGHSH, CDR2 LQKENI. V shed 0 bases, J shed 1 base, and the junction held 0 bases outside the gene matches. The CDR3 has 16 residues. CDR3 sequence: CASSPPTGSGANVLTF. The CDR3 region has the DNA TGTGCCAGCTCACCACCGACAGGGTCTGGGGCCAACGTCCTGACTTTC.

This chain connects TRBV27 to TRBJ2-1; 12 nucleotides align to TRBD2. Germline loops: CDR1 MNHEY, CDR2 SMNVEV (reference sequence). The CDR3 is 19 amino acids. The trim removed 0 bases at V and 0 bases at J, leaving 6 bases unmatched. The CDR3 sequence is CASSLSSSGGAGSYNEQFF. DNA for the CDR3: TGTGCCAGCAGTTTATCATCTAGCGGGGGGGCGGGCTCCTACAATGAGCAGTTCTTC.

This sequence joins TRBV5-1 and TRBJ2-1; tentative D call: TRBD1 (5 bases). Trimming took off 2 bases at V and 6 bases at J, with 15 bases between the two ends. CDR1 and CDR2 (germline): SGHRS, YFSETQ. The CDR3 runs to 15 residues. CDR3 nucleotide sequence: TGCGCCAGCAGCTTAGGGGTGAATCAGCGCAATGAGCAGTTCTTC. It yields the protein CASSLGVNQRNEQFF.

V gene TRBV19 combines with J gene TRBJ2-3, with D perhaps TRBD2 (5 bases). V dropped 7 bases and J dropped 0 bases, with 14 bases sitting between them. Germline loops: CDR1 LNHDA, CDR2 SQIVND (reference sequence). The CDR3 is 15 residues long. The CDR3 bases are TGTGCCAGTAATCGCGGGCTCGATAGCACAGATACGCAGTATTTT. It specifies CASNRGLDSTDTQYF.

The chain couples TRBV9 to TRBJ2-1, with TRBD2 matching over 7 bases. The V and J ends lost 0 bases and 8 bases, in that order; junction bases with no gene match: 5. CDR1 and CDR2 (germline): SGDLS, YYNGEE. This CDR3 is built from 14 residues. CDR3 region: CASSVGEGMDEQFF. CDR3 nucleotides: TGTGCCAGCAGCGTAGGGGAGGGAATGGATGAGCAGTTCTTC.

The chain carries TRBV6-5 and TRBJ2-2, with a possible D match to TRBD1 (7 bases). This CDR3 comprises 16 residues. Germline CDR1 and CDR2: MNHEY and SVGAGI. Trimming shortened V by 0 bases and J by 6 bases, and 14 bases separated the two germline ends. CDR3 sequence: CASSYSQGGRSGELFF. The CDR3 nucleotides are TGTGCCAGCAGTTACTCGCAGGGGGGCCGTTCCGGGGAGCTGTTTTTT.